Included here is one T cell receptor (beta chain) sequence, with context. It lacks a known antigen. Per-base quality was not reported, and no clone a single base away is much larger than it. Libraries came from the immunoSEQ multiplex PCR assay. For the multiplex PCR, a mixture combining 60 forward primers for TCR Vbeta segments and 13 reverse primers for TCR Jbeta segments was used. A multiplex PCR assay on genomic DNA amplified the CDR3 region of rearranged TCR beta genes. Amplified TCR beta libraries were sequenced as 87-base-pair reads on the Illumina HiSeq System. The original methods were these. Across the roughly 640 repertoires, a later analysis counted around 80 million unique TCR beta chains, approximately 12 million of which were shared by at least two donors. Raw reads were error-corrected and collapsed into unique sequences by a nearest-neighbor algorithm in which closely related sequences were merged to remove PCR and sequencing errors. To assign V, D and J gene segments, CDR3 sequences were aligned to IMGT reference sequences. For a sequence to be retained, at least a six-nucleotide match to both a V gene segment and a J gene segment was required. A rearrangement was called productive if the CDR3 had no stop codons and remained in frame with V and J, and every other rearrangement was called non-productive. Following IMGT convention, CDR3 was defined as the stretch from the second conserved V-encoded cysteine to the conserved J-encoded phenylalanine. The earlier analysis of around 640 of the donors excluded sequences that lacked an unambiguous match to a single V gene segment. An earlier analysis of approximately 590 of the donors classified V segments as functional when productive rearrangements were above 56.7% and as segregating when the standard deviation between donors was above 5%. To diagnose cytomegalovirus status from the catalog of TCR beta chain sequences, a statistical classification framework was built. In a later analysis, V and J genes were assigned by comparing TCR nucleotide sequences against IMGT/GENE-DB human TR gene sequences. A later analysis assigned CDR3 sequences and most-parsimonious VDJ recombination scenarios with the TCRdist pipeline. In a later analysis, each TCR beta chain was defined by its CDR3 amino acid sequence together with its V-gene family, and reads lacking a unique V-gene family were excluded. A later analysis removed several hundred highly shared, low-generation-probability nucleotide sequences to deal with suspected cross-contamination and a sequencing artifact. In a later analysis, a clonal expansion index for each public chain was calculated from normalized within-repertoire ranks of inferred template counts. In a later analysis, generation probabilities were computed with a VDJ recombination model fitted to out-of-frame rearrangements, and the resulting probabilities were checked against IGoR. Hypergeometric tests were used in a later analysis to score TCR-TCR, TCR-HLA and TCR-CMV co-occurrence, with a repertoire-size bias correction applied to the TCR pairs. In a later analysis, false discovery rates were estimated by permuting HLA or CMV assignments 20 times. A later analysis grouped co-occurring TCRs with DBSCAN, adding TCRdist sequence similarity when clustering within HLA-allele-positive subsets. Repertoires with fewer than 30,000 or more than 120,000 public chains, plus five repertoires with anomalous nucleotide sharing, were excluded from co-occurrence clustering. TCRdb limited this immuneACCESS table to in-frame rearrangements with V and J called. A share of clones is missing; checked studies link under half to unresolved V genes, and the rest is unexplained. V, J and clone size are those of that table, while D and trimming were read from the DNA. The sample includes some 190,000 clones, with around 79% observed a single time. More than 1.5% of the sample belongs to the ten largest clones.

The sample belongs to a study of cytomegalovirus exposure and HLA in healthy donors (dated by TCRdb to the late 2010s). With respect to the entire study: An earlier analysis of 550 to 700 of the donors reported 250 to 300 Gb of sequence data and 117 million unique TCR beta sequences from about 200 million T cells. Donor age, sex, ethnicity and CMV serostatus were compiled alongside the repertoire data. Rather than using new phenotypic data, the later analysis identified candidate immune exposures from TCR beta sequences and from how often those sequences occurred across donors. To predict cytomegalovirus infection status, the study brought together high-throughput TCR immunosequencing, statistical association of individual TCRs with disease status, and machine learning. Along with the approximately 700-subject first cohort, a separate validation cohort of approximately 110 different subjects was used. The study profiled the T cell repertoires of under 700 subjects by immunosequencing and related them to cytomegalovirus serostatus. To study patterns of TCR occurrence, a later analysis re-analyzed previously published TCR beta repertoires from more than 550 donors and added high-resolution HLA genotyping. An early release that covered around 590 HLA-typed donors contained approximately 300 gigabases of sequencing data and 70 million to 100 million unique TCR sequences. Both class I and class II loci were covered by HLA typing, at four-digit resolution. Genome-wide SNP genotypes for about 60% of the roughly 700 donors were used in a later genetic analysis, which treated that subset as a discovery cohort. On average, roughly 250,000 unique TCR beta nucleotide sequences were sequenced per donor among a few hundred genotyped donors of the cohort, with roughly 18% of those sequences being non-productive. Roughly 5 DR-DQ haplotypes were handled as single units for association and clustering, since linkage in the cohort was strong. All discovery cohort repertoires had been generated on a single sequencing platform. An earlier analysis of 587 of the donors applied high-throughput TCR beta sequencing to assess whether each TCR beta V gene segment acted as functional or pseudogenic. The genetic ancestry cluster associated with self-reported Caucasian donors included 80% to 90% of the roughly 360 genotyped donors. The number of typed donors differed by locus: about 629-640 for A, B, C, DRB1 and DQB1; 522 for DQA1; 606 for DPA1; and 450 to 480 for DPB1. The aim of the study was to test whether cataloging public T cell receptors could identify signatures of past pathogen exposure. What the authors observed across the whole study: Correlated functional status among segregating V segments might reflect linkage disequilibrium, but an unknown experimental factor could not be ruled out. The earlier analysis of approximately 540 of the donors excluded about 16 rarely observed V segments, including chromosome 9 orphons, because counts were too low. A later genetic analysis associated a missense DCLRE1C variant with V-gene and J-gene trimming of TCR beta chains, and an independent cohort replicated the association. Broadly in line with IMGT annotations, most TCR beta V segments showed up in productive rearrangements about 87% or about 30% of the time in an earlier analysis of about 500 of the donors. Because some donors lacked HLA typing at each locus, the association tests relied only on the typed subset. In both the original and validation cohorts, the classifier was reported to diagnose cytomegalovirus status with high specificity and sensitivity. A later analysis found that most CMV-associated TCR beta chains appeared HLA-restricted, with HLA associations seemingly driven largely by CMV exposure. The study gave a list of about 170 TCR beta chains associated with cytomegalovirus. A later genetic analysis reported fewer N-insertions in productive TCRs among donors in an Asian-associated ancestry cluster than the approximately 700-donor mean. Some IMGT-functional V segments, including TRBV6-2 and TRBV6-3, could not be distinguished by the 87-base-pair reads and were therefore excluded. CMV serostatus was the only immune exposure information available for the cohort. In a later analysis, several top co-occurrence clusters were reported to appear linked to parvovirus B19, influenza, CMV and Epstein-Barr virus. This cohort had only TCR beta chains sequenced, and the lack of alpha or paired-chain data limited which features could be detected. A later analysis found that HLA-associated TCR beta chains were more clonally expanded and had lower generation probabilities than equally common non-associated chains. A cluster of highly shared sequence variants was judged likely to be a technical artifact of the sequencing pipeline. Across donors, most TCR sequences were observed very rarely, whereas some public TCRs were present in many individuals. A further reported finding was that TCR beta sequences accurately predicted the HLA-A and HLA-B alleles for most subjects in the first cohort. In vitro tests confirmed that three of the cytomegalovirus-associated TCR beta chains recognize cytomegalovirus antigens. According to a later analysis, TCR association rates differed among HLA loci, with DRB1 alleles showing the most associated TCRs and HLA-C alleles showing the fewest. Presence/absence analyses assumed roughly uniform sequencing depth across donors, an assumption that may not hold. Assigning TCR associations to individual alleles was difficult when HLA alleles, especially DR and DQ, strongly co-occurred. It was suggested by the authors that the approach could potentially be generalized to other disease states and immunological phenotypes. At a false discovery rate of 0.05, a later analysis linked some 17,000 TCR beta sequences to specific HLA alleles.

In total, more than 500 healthy bone marrow donors made up the cohort. Cohort members were all nominally healthy when sampled, although unrecorded immune exposures were likely present. The donor tested CMV seronegative and was one of the 352 seronegative cohort members. Each donor provided a peripheral blood sample, and peripheral blood mononuclear cells were used for TCR beta sequencing. Genomic DNA extraction from the blood cell samples was performed with the Qiagen DNeasy Blood Extraction Kit. The germline ends are 9 bases apart after V is trimmed by 4 bases and J by 0 bases. For CDR1 and CDR2, the germline V gene lists SGHRS and YFSETQ. The CDR3 holds 14 amino acids from the cysteine to the phenylalanine. CDR3 DNA is the only sequence kept; it has 42 bases, read in frame from the first base.

The chain links TRBV5-1 with TRBJ2-3; the D gene remains uncertain. The source is a woman aged 45-65 years in good health and CMV-seronegative. The sample was PBMCs. The nucleotides read TGCGCCAGCAGCCTCCCTACTAGCACAGATACGCAGTATTTT. Translation gives CASSLPTSTDTQYF. The variable domain in full, with residues beyond the CDR3 obtained from the reference TRBV5-1 and TRBJ2-3 genes, is KAGVTQTPRYLIKTRGQQVTLSCSPISGHRSVSWYQQTPGQGLQFLFEYFSETQRNKGNFPGRFSGRQFSNSRSEMNVSTLELGDSALYLCASSLPTSTDTQYFGPGTRLTVL.